The 8 T cell receptor beta chains in this list originate from one sample, sequenced in a study of T cell changes during pregnancy in multiple sclerosis. TCRdb keeps only in-frame clones here, not all; method: immunoSEQ multiplex PCR. Among 70,000 to 90,000 clones, about 94% were seen once, and the ten largest hold approximately 0.79%. Sequenced here: peripheral blood, sampled in the second trimester of pregnancy. The receptors were sampled from a female donor in good health, enrolled as a control in a pregnancy study.

This sequence joins TRBV27 and TRBJ2-3; 8 bases are a match to TRBD2. Germline V lookup: CDR1 MNHEY, CDR2 SMNVEV (reference sequence). The CDR3 is 17 amino acids. The J segment lost 6 bases and the V segment lost 1 base, leaving 12 bases of the junction unmatched. DNA of the CDR3: TGTGCCAGCAGTTTATGGGCTGGTCGGGGGGGCCTGGATACGCAGTATTTT. Amino acids: CASSLWAGRGGLDTQYF.

This clone has just one count. J is TRBJ1-3 and V is TRBV7-2; D is perhaps TRBD1 (6 bases). The germline V gene encodes CDR1 SGHTA and CDR2 FQGNSA. The CDR3 spans 13 residues. V lost 3 bases to trimming and J lost 4 bases, with 7 bases between them. As DNA, the CDR3 is TGTGCCAGCAGCTTCGACAGGGGAAACACCATATATTTT. As protein: CASSFDRGNTIYF.

This chain connects TRBV28 to TRBJ1-5; D not certain. The germline CDR1 and CDR2 sequences are MDHEN and SYDVKM. The V end lost 7 bases, the J end lost 1 base, and 11 bases lay between the germline ends. The CDR3 has 14 residues. CDR3 bases: TGTGCCAGCACCCTGAGGCTAAGCAATCAGCCCCAGCATTTT. This encodes CASTLRLSNQPQHF.

CDR3 DNA sequence: TGCGCCAGCAGCTTGGCCAGGCGGACAGTAGCCTGGACTAGCGGGACCCCCATACACGGGGAGCTGTTTTTT. It encodes CASSLARRTVAWTSGTPIHGELFF. The chain joins TRBV5-1 to TRBJ2-2; 12 nucleotides agree with TRBD2. Germline CDR1 is SGHRS and CDR2 is YFSETQ. The CDR3 is 24 amino acids. Germline trimming cut 0 bases from V and 7 bases from J; bases unmatched to any gene: 28.

The chain couples TRBV4-2 to TRBJ1-5; D remains unclear. CDR3 length equals 20 residues. Between the trimmed V and J ends, which lost 0 bases and 0 bases, there was a span of 21 bases. Germline V lookup: CDR1 LGHNA, CDR2 YNFKEQ. CDR3 bases: TGTGCCAGCAGCCAAGAAAATATTCTAACAGTTACTTTTAGCAATCAGCCCCAGCATTTT. Translating it yields CASSQENILTVTFSNQPQHF.

The chain has TRBV14 and TRBJ2-3; D unclear. Looked up from germline, CDR1 is SGHDN and CDR2 is FVKESK. The CDR3 has 12 residues. Trimming shortened V by 7 bases and J by 0 bases, and 5 bases separated the two germline ends. In nucleotides, the CDR3 is TGTGCCAGCACCTCGAGCACAGATACGCAGTATTTT. Translating gives CASTSSTDTQYF.

This clone has a single count. The chain uses TRBV27 and TRBJ1-5; D ambiguous. The CDR3 has 14 residues. Deletions cut 2 bases from V and 7 bases from J, with 12 bases between. Germline-derived CDR1 and CDR2 are MNHEY and SMNVEV (reference sequence). This chain's CDR3 is CASSLRGMGQPQHF. CDR3 sequence (DNA): TGTGCCAGCAGTTTACGAGGGATGGGACAGCCCCAGCATTTT.

V usage is TRBV7-2 and J usage is TRBJ1-2; D is perhaps TRBD1 (5 bases). This CDR3 contains 15 residues. Germline V gene lookup returns CDR1 SGHTA and CDR2 FQGNSA. Deletions cut 3 bases from V and 7 bases from J, with 18 bases between. CDR3 coding DNA: TGTGCCAGCAGCTTGGGGCGGGGGGACCCCCCTGGCTACACCTTC. Translation gives CASSLGRGDPPGYTF. Filled out from reference TRBV7-2 and TRBJ1-2, the complete variable domain reads GAGVSQSPSNKVTEKGKDVELRCDPISGHTALYWYRQSLGQGLEFLIYFQGNSAPDKSGLPSDRFSAERTGGSVSTLTIQRTQQEDSAVYLCASSLGRGDPPGYTFGSGTRLTVV.